This T cell receptor (beta chain) was profiled in a study of blood T cell repertoires in COVID-19. Overall study: The study drew acute and convalescent COVID-19 samples from the United States, Italy and Spain. T cells, B-cell-depleted T cells, or PBMCs supplied cDNA or gDNA.

In the authors' methods: Scientists estimated how many nucleated cells there were by amplifying reference gene primers. The table came from immunoSEQ multiplex PCR; TCRdb's copy has only in-frame clones and leaves some out. Clonal size and the V and J genes are those of that table, whereas D and trimming came from the DNA. In the table there are more than 85,000 clones, 85% of which are singletons. The CDR3 is 16 amino acids. V was pared by 1 base and J by 2 bases, with 14 bases between. The germline CDR1 and CDR2 sequences are SGHNT and YENEEA. Sequences were obtained from peripheral blood. The sequence derives from a man aged 50 to 59 with acute or convalescent COVID-19. V and J are TRBV11-3 and TRBJ2-5; the D is unclear. The CDR3 here is CASSLGQRISQETQYF. DNA for the CDR3: TGTGCCAGCAGCTTAGGGCAGCGTATTTCTCAAGAGACCCAGTACTTC.